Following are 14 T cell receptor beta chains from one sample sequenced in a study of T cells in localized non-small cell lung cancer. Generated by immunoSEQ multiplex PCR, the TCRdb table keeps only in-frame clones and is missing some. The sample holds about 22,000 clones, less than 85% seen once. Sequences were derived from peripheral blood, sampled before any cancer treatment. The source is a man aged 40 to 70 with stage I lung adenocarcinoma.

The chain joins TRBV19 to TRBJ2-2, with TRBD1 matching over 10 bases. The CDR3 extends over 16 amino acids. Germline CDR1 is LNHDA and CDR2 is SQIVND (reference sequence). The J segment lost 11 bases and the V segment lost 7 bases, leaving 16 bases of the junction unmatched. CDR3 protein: CASTNPLGTGVVELFF. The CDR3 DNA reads TGTGCCAGTACCAACCCACTTGGGACAGGGGTGGTTGAGCTGTTTTTT.

The CDR3 DNA sequence: TGTGCCAGCAGCCTCACGGGGGGGGCAACTAATGAAAAACTGTTTTTT. Its translation: CASSLTGGATNEKLFF. The chain joins TRBV28 to TRBJ1-4, with D tentatively TRBD1 (5 bases). The CDR3 is made up of 16 amino acids. Trimming pared 6 bases from V and 0 bases from J, leaving 14 bases between. Germline V CDR1 and CDR2: MDHEN, SYDVKM.

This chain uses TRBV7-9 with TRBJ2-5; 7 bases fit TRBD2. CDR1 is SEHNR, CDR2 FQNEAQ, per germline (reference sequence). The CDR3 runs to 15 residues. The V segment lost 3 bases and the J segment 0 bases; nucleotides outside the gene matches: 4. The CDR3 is CASSLGLADQETQYF. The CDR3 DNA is TGTGCCAGCAGCTTGGGGCTAGCGGACCAAGAGACCCAGTACTTC.

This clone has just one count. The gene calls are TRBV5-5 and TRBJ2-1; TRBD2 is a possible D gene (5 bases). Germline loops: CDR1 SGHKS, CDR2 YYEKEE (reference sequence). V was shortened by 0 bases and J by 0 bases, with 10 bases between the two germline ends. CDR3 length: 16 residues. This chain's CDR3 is CASSLGPGSSYNEQFF. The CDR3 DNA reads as TGTGCCAGCAGCTTGGGCCCGGGGAGCTCCTACAATGAGCAGTTCTTC. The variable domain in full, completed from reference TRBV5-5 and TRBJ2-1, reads DAGVTQSPTHLIKTRGQQVTLRCSPISGHKSVSWYQQVLGQGPQFIFQYYEKEERGRGNFPDRFSARQFPNYSSELNVNALLLGDSALYLCASSLGPGSSYNEQFFGPGTRLTVL.

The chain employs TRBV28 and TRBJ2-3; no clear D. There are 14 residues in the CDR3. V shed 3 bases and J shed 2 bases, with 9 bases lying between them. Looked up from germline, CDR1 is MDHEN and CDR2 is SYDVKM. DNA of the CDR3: TGTGCCAGCAGTTTGAAACAACTCACAGATACGCAGTATTTT. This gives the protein CASSLKQLTDTQYF.

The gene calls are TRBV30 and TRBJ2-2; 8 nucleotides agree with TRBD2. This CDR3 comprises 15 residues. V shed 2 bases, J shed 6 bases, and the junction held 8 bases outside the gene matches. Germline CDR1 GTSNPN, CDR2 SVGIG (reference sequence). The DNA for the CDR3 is TGTGCCTGGAGTCCCCCGTCGGGAGGGCCCGGGGAGCTGTTTTTT. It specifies CAWSPPSGGPGELFF.

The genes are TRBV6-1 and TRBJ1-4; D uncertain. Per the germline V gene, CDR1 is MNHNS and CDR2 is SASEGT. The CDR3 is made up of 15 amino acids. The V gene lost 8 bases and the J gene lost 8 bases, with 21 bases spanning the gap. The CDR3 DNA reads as TGTGCCAGCGCCCAAAAGGCCTACGGAAGAGAAAAACTGTTTTTT. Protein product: CASAQKAYGREKLFF.

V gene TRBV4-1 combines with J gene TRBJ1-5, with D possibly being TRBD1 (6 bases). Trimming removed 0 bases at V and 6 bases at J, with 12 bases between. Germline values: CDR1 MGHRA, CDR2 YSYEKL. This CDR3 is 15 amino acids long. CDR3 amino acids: CASSQDVGGGQPQHF. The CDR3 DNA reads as TGCGCCAGCAGCCAAGATGTGGGGGGCGGTCAGCCCCAGCATTTT.

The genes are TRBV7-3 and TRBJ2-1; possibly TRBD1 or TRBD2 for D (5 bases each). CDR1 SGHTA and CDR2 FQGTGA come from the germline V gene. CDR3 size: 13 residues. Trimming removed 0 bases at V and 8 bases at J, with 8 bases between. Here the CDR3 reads CASSLTRGDEQFF. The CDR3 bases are TGTGCCAGCAGCTTAACTCGAGGGGATGAGCAGTTCTTC.

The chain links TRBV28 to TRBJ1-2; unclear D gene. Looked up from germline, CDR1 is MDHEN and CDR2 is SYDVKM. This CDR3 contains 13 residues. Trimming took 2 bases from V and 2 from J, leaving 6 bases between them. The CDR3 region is CASSLRRNYGYTF. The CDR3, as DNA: TGTGCCAGCAGTTTACGACGGAACTATGGCTACACCTTC.

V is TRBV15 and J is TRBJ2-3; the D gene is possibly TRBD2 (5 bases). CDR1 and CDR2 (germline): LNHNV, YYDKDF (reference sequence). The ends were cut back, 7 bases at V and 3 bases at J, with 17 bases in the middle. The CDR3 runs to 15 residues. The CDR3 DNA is TGTGCCACCACCCCGTGGGCAAGGGAGACAGATACGCAGTATTTT. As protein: CATTPWARETDTQYF.

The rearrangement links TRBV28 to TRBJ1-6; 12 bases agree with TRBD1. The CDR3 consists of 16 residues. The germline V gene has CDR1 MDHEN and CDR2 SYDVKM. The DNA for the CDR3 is TGTGCGTCGGGACAGGGGGCGCACGCCTATAATTCACCCCTCCACTTT. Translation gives CASGQGAHAYNSPLHF. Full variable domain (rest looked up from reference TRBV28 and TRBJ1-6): DVKVTQSSRYLVKRTGEKVFLECVQDMDHENMFWYRQDPGLGLRLIYFSYDVKMKEKGDIPEGYSVSREKKERFSLILESASTNQTSMYLCASGQGAHAYNSPLHFGNGTRLTVT.

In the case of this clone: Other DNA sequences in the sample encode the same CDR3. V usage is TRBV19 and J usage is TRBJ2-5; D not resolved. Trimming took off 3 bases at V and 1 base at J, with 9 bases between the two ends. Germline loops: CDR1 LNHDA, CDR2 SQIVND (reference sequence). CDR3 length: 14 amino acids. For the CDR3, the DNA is TGTGCCAGTAGTATTTTCTACAGCCAAGAGACCCAGTACTTC. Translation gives CASSIFYSQETQYF.

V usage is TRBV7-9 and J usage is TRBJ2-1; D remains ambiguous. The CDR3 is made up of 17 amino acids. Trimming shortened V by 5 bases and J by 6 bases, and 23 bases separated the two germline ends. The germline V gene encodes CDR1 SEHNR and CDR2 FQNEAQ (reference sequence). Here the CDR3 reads CASSTRLGRTPANEQFF. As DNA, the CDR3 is TGTGCCAGCAGCACGCGGTTAGGGCGGACCCCAGCCAATGAGCAGTTCTTC.